A single sample gave rise to the 16 T cell receptor beta chains below, sequenced in a study of T-cell memory formation after mild COVID-19. One entry per CDR3 protein, called by TCRdb with MiXCR from the 5' RACE reads. Here the sample spans approximately 60,000 distinct CDR3 sequences, more than 9% being singletons. The sample consisted of PBMCs or a T cell subset sorted from them (not recorded which). All receptors derive from a young man who had mild COVID-19 (a few samples of this study predate the infection). Cell type and time point are not known.

This clonotype was observed many times. This chain connects TRBV7-9 to TRBJ2-3, with 8 positions matching TRBD2. The CDR3 loop spans 15 amino acids. The ends lost 3 bases at V and 2 bases at J; junction bases unmatched: 4. The germline V gene encodes CDR1 SEHNR and CDR2 FQNEAQ (reference sequence). The CDR3 loop is CASSLPGGSTDTQYF. For the CDR3, the DNA is TGTGCCAGCAGCTTGCCGGGGGGGTCCACAGATACGCAGTATTTT.

The chain carries TRBV6-5 and TRBJ1-2; D is possibly TRBD1 (5 bases). This CDR3 is built from 14 residues. Germline CDR1 is MNHEY and CDR2 is SVGAGI. Trimming shortened V by 2 bases and J by 4 bases, and 11 bases separated the two germline ends. CDR3 coding DNA: TGTGCCAGCAGTTACGACAGCGGTCTCTATGGCTACACCTTC. It codes for CASSYDSGLYGYTF.

Here the CDR3 reads CASSQDSHNNSPLHF. The CDR3 bases are TGCGCCAGCAGCCAAGATTCACACAATAATTCACCCCTCCACTTT. This chain uses TRBV4-3 with TRBJ1-6; the D is unclear. CDR3 length: 15 amino acids. Trimming removed 0 bases at V and 5 bases at J, with 8 bases between. Germline lookup yields CDR1 LGHNA and CDR2 YSLEER.

The sample holds many counts of this clonotype. CDR3 coding DNA: TGCGCCAGCAGCTTCCGGCGGGGCCAGACAGATACGCAGTATTTT. It specifies CASSFRRGQTDTQYF. The chain recombines TRBV5-1 with TRBJ2-3; D is possibly TRBD2 (6 bases). V dropped 2 bases and J dropped 3 bases, with 13 bases sitting between them. The CDR3 loop spans 15 amino acids. Looked up from germline, CDR1 is SGHRS and CDR2 is YFSETQ.

In its sample, this clonotype was seen a few times. This rearrangement joins TRBV4-1 to TRBJ2-7, with D possibly TRBD1 on 6 matching bases. Germline V gene lookup returns CDR1 MGHRA and CDR2 YSYEKL. Deletions cut 2 bases from V and 3 bases from J, with 14 bases between. CDR3 size: 15 residues. CDR3 loop: CASSQSGAGVYEQYF. CDR3 sequence (DNA): TGCGCCAGCAGCCAATCTGGGGCAGGGGTCTACGAGCAGTACTTC.

V usage is TRBV19 and J usage is TRBJ1-5, with no clear D. Germline CDR1 LNHDA, CDR2 SQIVND (reference sequence). This CDR3 is built from 15 residues. The germline V and J ends were trimmed by 8 bases and 5 bases, with 19 bases remaining between them. The CDR3 sequence is CASSWELARYQPQHF. The CDR3, as DNA: TGTGCCAGTTCATGGGAGCTGGCGCGCTATCAGCCCCAGCATTTT.

This chain joins TRBV2 and TRBJ2-7; possible D gene TRBD1, 5 bases. The CDR3 covers 14 residues. Germline-derived CDR1 and CDR2 are SNHLY and FYNNEI. Trimming took 5 bases from V and 4 from J, leaving 15 bases between them. The CDR3 sequence is CASSLSGPWYEQYF. The CDR3 nucleotides read TGTGCCAGCAGTCTTTCAGGGCCGTGGTACGAGCAGTACTTC.

This clonotype has at least ten counts. J is TRBJ2-3 and V is TRBV5-1; TRBD2 is a possible D gene (6 bases). The CDR3 spans 14 residues. The germline V gene has CDR1 SGHRS and CDR2 YFSETQ. Trimming cost V 4 bases and J 0 bases, with 9 bases left between them. CDR3 sequence: CASSIGTSTDTQYF. DNA for the CDR3: TGCGCCAGCAGCATAGGGACTAGCACAGATACGCAGTATTTT.

This clonotype showed up just a few times. The chain uses TRBV23-1 and TRBJ1-2, with D unclear. TRBV23-1 is known as an ORF, though its function is uncertain. The V end lost 9 bases, the J end lost 10 bases, and 24 bases lay between the germline ends. This CDR3 spans 14 amino acids. CDR3 DNA sequence: TGCGCCAGGCCGCGGATACTCTACTGGACCCCCTACACCTTC. It codes for CARPRILYWTPYTF.

The chain recombines TRBV9 with TRBJ1-3; D is possibly TRBD1 (6 bases). The CDR3 is 13 amino acids. The V gene's germline CDR1 is SGDLS and CDR2 YYNGEE. Trimming stripped 5 bases from V and 4 bases from J, with 10 bases between. CDR3 DNA sequence: TGTGCCAGCAGATCAGGGGTAGGAAACACCATATATTTT. As protein: CASRSGVGNTIYF.

This chain uses TRBV7-9 with TRBJ2-1, with D perhaps matching TRBD1 (6 bases). The CDR3 is 14 residues long. The V gene lost 8 bases and the J gene lost 8 bases, with 19 bases spanning the gap. Germline CDR1 reads SEHNR; CDR2 reads FQNEAQ (reference sequence). The CDR3: CASEVRGPLHEQFF. The CDR3 nucleotides are TGTGCCAGCGAAGTCAGGGGCCCTTTACATGAGCAGTTCTTC.

This clonotype was recorded a few times. This rearrangement joins TRBV27 to TRBJ1-1; the D is unclear. The CDR3 is made up of 13 amino acids. CDR1 MNHEY and CDR2 SMNVEV come from the germline V gene (reference sequence). V was pared by 2 bases and J by 1 base, with 5 bases between. In DNA form, the CDR3 reads TGTGCCAGCAGTTTAATGAAGAACACTGAAGCTTTCTTT. It specifies CASSLMKNTEAFF.

The chain couples TRBV29-1 to TRBJ1-1; D may be TRBD1 (6 bases). Germline CDR1 and CDR2: SQVTM and ANQGSEA. CDR3 length equals 11 residues. V lost 6 bases, J lost 11 bases, and 16 bases lay in between. For the CDR3, the DNA is TGCAGCGTCGAGGGGGGACTGGAGGCTTTCTTT. Protein sequence: CSVEGGLEAFF.

This clonotype was observed a handful of times. The chain uses TRBV9 and TRBJ2-5; the D is unclear. V shed 4 bases and J shed 4 bases, with 23 bases lying between them. This CDR3 contains 17 residues. Per germline, CDR1 SGDLS and CDR2 YYNGEE. The DNA for the CDR3 is TGTGCCAGCAGCCCTCTCGGGTGGGGTGGGGTTCGAGAGACCCAGTACTTC. Translation: CASSPLGWGGVRETQYF.

The J gene is TRBJ2-4, the V gene TRBV28; the D is unclear. This CDR3 is built from 15 residues. Trimming left V 3 bases short and J 2 bases short, with 11 bases between. The V gene's germline CDR1 is MDHEN and CDR2 SYDVKM. The DNA of the CDR3 is TGTGCCAGCAGTTTCCCGCGCAAGCCCAAAAACATTCAGTACTTC. It yields the protein CASSFPRKPKNIQYF.

The chain combines TRBV4-2 with TRBJ2-3; 10 bases fit TRBD1. The CDR3 length is 17 residues. J was trimmed by 4 bases and V by 3 bases; bases with no gene match: 10. CDR1 is LGHNA, CDR2 YNFKEQ, per germline. The CDR3 bases are TGTGCCAGCAGCCAGCCCCAAGGGACAGGGGCGGCAGATACGCAGTATTTT. As protein: CASSQPQGTGAADTQYF.